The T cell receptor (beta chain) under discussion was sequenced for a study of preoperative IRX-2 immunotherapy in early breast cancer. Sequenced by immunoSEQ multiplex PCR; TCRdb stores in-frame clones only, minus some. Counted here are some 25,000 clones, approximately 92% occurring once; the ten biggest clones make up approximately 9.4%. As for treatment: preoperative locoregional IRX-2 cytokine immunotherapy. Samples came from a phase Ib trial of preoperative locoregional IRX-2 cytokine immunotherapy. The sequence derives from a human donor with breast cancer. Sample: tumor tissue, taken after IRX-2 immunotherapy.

The CDR3, as DNA: TGTGCCAGAAGCTTGACAAATACAGGGGGTAATCAGCCCCAGCATTTT. Its protein is CARSLTNTGGNQPQHF. The rearrangement uses TRBV5-3 and TRBJ1-5; 8 bases agree with TRBD1. TRBV5-3 is annotated as an ORF whose role is uncertain. This CDR3 is 16 amino acids long. V gave up 1 base and J gave up 4 bases; unmatched junction bases: 7.